These 15 T cell receptor beta chains were sequenced from one sample in a study of T cell responses to AZD1222 COVID-19 vaccine. Repertoires were generated with immunoSEQ multiplex PCR, while TCRdb's copy carries only in-frame clones and drops some. Of some 66,000 clones listed, roughly 87% were seen once; the top ten hold 17%. The sample was peripheral blood, taken on day 0 of AZD1222 vaccination. These TCRs come from an adult in good health.

The V gene is TRBV9, the J gene TRBJ1-3; D unresolved. Per germline, CDR1 SGDLS and CDR2 YYNGEE. V was cut by 3 bases and J by 0 bases, with 13 bases left in between. The CDR3 runs 16 residues. CDR3 coding DNA: TGTGCCAGCAGCGACTCTTCGACAATCTCTGGAAACACCATATATTTT. Translating gives CASSDSSTISGNTIYF. The entire variable domain, with the rest obtained from reference TRBV9 and TRBJ1-3, is as follows: DSGVTQTPKHLITATGQRVTLRCSPRSGDLSVYWYQQSLDQGLQFLIQYYNGEERAKGNILERFSAQQFPDLHSELNLSSLELGDSALYFCASSDSSTISGNTIYFGEGSWLTVV.

In nucleotides, the CDR3 is TGTGCCTGGAGTACCCAGGGGGGAGGCTATGGCTACACCTTC. This translates into CAWSTQGGGYGYTF. J is TRBJ1-2 and V is TRBV30; 7 nucleotides line up with TRBD1. CDR1 GTSNPN and CDR2 SVGIG come from the germline V gene (reference sequence). The CDR3 contains 14 residues. V was clipped by 2 bases and J by 4 bases; unmatched bases: 7. Full variable domain (missing parts from reference TRBV30 and TRBJ1-2): SQTIHQWPATLVQPVGSPLSLECTVEGTSNPNLYWYRQAAGRGLQLLFYSVGIGQISSEVPQNLSASRPQDRQFILSSKKLLLSDSGFYLCAWSTQGGGYGYTFGSGTRLTVV.

The chain links TRBV7-9 to TRBJ1-2; maybe TRBD1 (6 bases). The CDR3 loop spans 15 amino acids. Deletions cut 4 bases from V and 8 bases from J, with 20 bases between. CDR1 SEHNR and CDR2 FQNEAQ come from the germline V gene (reference sequence). The CDR3 DNA is TGTGCCAGCAGCTCCGGGACAATTCAAGTACCAGGCTACACCTTC. Translation: CASSSGTIQVPGYTF. Full variable domain (outside the CDR3, taken from reference TRBV7-9 and TRBJ1-2): DTGVSQNPRHKITKRGQNVTFRCDPISEHNRLYWYRQTLGQGPEFLTYFQNEAQLEKSRLLSDRFSAERPKGSFSTLEIQRTEQGDSAMYLCASSSGTIQVPGYTFGSGTRLTVV.

The chain carries TRBV30 and TRBJ1-5; D gene ambiguous. V was pared by 0 bases and J by 5 bases, with 8 bases between. Germline loops: CDR1 GTSNPN, CDR2 SVGIG (reference sequence). CDR3 length equals 13 residues. CDR3 sequence: CAWSVTRDQPQHF. The CDR3 coding sequence is TGTGCCTGGAGTGTAACGAGGGATCAGCCCCAGCATTTT.

The rearrangement joins TRBV7-3 to TRBJ1-1; D unresolved. CDR1 is SGHTA, CDR2 FQGTGA, per germline. Trimming cost V 5 bases and J 1 base, with 11 bases left between them. This CDR3 region has 14 residues. The CDR3 reads CASSPSTKNTEAFF. DNA of the CDR3: TGTGCCAGCAGCCCCTCCACAAAGAACACTGAAGCTTTCTTT.

This clone was counted a few times. The chain employs TRBV6-5 and TRBJ2-2, with D maybe TRBD2 (6 bases). Germline CDR1 reads MNHEY; CDR2 reads SVGAGI. The CDR3 runs 14 residues. V was clipped by 1 base and J by 6 bases, with 9 bases between them. CDR3 sequence (DNA): TGTGCCAGCAGTTACTTCCCGGGAGCCGGGGAGCTGTTTTTT. Translating gives CASSYFPGAGELFF.

The chain has TRBV27 and TRBJ2-7; no clear D. The CDR3 length is 13 residues. Trimming shortened V by 5 bases and J by 7 bases, and 15 bases separated the two germline ends. Germline V gives CDR1 MNHEY, CDR2 SMNVEV (reference sequence). The CDR3 sequence is CASSRGYPREQYF. The CDR3 coding sequence is TGTGCCAGCAGTCGCGGATACCCTCGAGAGCAGTACTTC.

The CDR3 coding sequence is TGTGCCACCAGCAGAGATCTGGGGAGGCCAAGGGTCCTAGCCAAAAACATTCAGTACTTC. Protein: CATSRDLGRPRVLAKNIQYF. The genes are TRBV15 and TRBJ2-4, with D maybe TRBD2 (6 bases). The CDR3 length is 20 residues. Germline-derived CDR1 and CDR2 are LNHNV and YYDKDF (reference sequence). V was clipped by 0 bases and J by 0 bases, with 21 bases between them. Based on the CDR3 plus reference TRBV15 and TRBJ2-4, the full variable domain is DAMVIQNPRYQVTQFGKPVTLSCSQTLNHNVMYWYQQKSSQAPKLLFHYYDKDFNNEADTPDNFQSRRPNTSFCFLDIRSPGLGDTAMYLCATSRDLGRPRVLAKNIQYFGAGTRLSVL.

The chain joins TRBV4-3 to TRBJ2-7; 8 bases map to TRBD1. The V and J ends lost 1 base and 2 bases, in that order; junction bases with no gene match: 4. The CDR3 runs to 15 residues. Germline loops: CDR1 LGHNA, CDR2 YSLEER. The CDR3 reads CASSQGTGFAYEQYF. In nucleotides, the CDR3 is TGCGCCAGCAGCCAAGGGACAGGGTTTGCCTACGAGCAGTACTTC.

This clone was observed a single time. This chain links TRBV2 with TRBJ1-2; D is uncertain. CDR3 size: 13 residues. Germline assignment: CDR1 SNHLY and CDR2 FYNNEI. V shed 2 bases and J shed 5 bases, with 9 bases lying between them. The CDR3 DNA sequence: TGTGCCAGCAGTGAAAAGGAACAGTATGGCTACACCTTC. Encoded protein: CASSEKEQYGYTF. Full variable domain (rest looked up from reference TRBV2 and TRBJ1-2): EPEVTQTPSHQVTQMGQEVILRCVPISNHLYFYWYRQILGQKVEFLVSFYNNEISEKSEIFDDQFSVERPDGSNFTLKIRSTKLEDSAMYFCASSEKEQYGYTFGSGTRLTVV.

V gene TRBV10-3 combines with J gene TRBJ1-5; 7 bases are a match to TRBD1. Trimming removed 2 bases from V and 2 bases from J; junction bases left unmatched: 0. The CDR3 totals 14 residues. Germline loops: CDR1 ENHRY, CDR2 SYGVKD. The CDR3 loop reads CAISEDRGNQPQHF. As DNA, the CDR3 is TGTGCCATCAGTGAGGACAGGGGCAATCAGCCCCAGCATTTT.

The chain employs TRBV7-2 and TRBJ2-1, with D unresolved. The CDR3 loop spans 14 amino acids. CDR1 SGHTA and CDR2 FQGNSA come from the germline V gene. V lost 0 bases to trimming and J lost 4 bases, with 7 bases between them. The CDR3 DNA reads as TGTGCCAGCAGCTTAGCTTCACCGTACAATGAGCAGTTCTTC. This encodes CASSLASPYNEQFF.

The V and J genes are TRBV18 and TRBJ1-2; unclear D gene. CDR1 KGHSH and CDR2 LQKENI come from the germline V gene. There are 16 residues in the CDR3. V lost 1 base to trimming and J lost 6 bases, with 18 bases between them. In DNA form, the CDR3 reads TGTGCCAGCTCACCACTGACTGAACGACTGGAGGATGGCTACACCTTC. Amino acids: CASSPLTERLEDGYTF.

This clone was recorded at least ten times. The chain is built from TRBV5-3 and TRBJ1-6; no firm D call. TRBV5-3 is classed as an ORF, of uncertain function. The CDR3 totals 14 residues. V shed 4 bases and J shed 13 bases, with 18 bases lying between them. CDR3 in DNA: TGTGCCAGAAGCGGCCCCATCTCGGGAGGGCCCCTCCACTTT. Protein: CARSGPISGGPLHF.

This clone showed up just once. The V call is TRBV2, the J call TRBJ1-5; D not certain. CDR3 length equals 14 residues. Germline lookup yields CDR1 SNHLY and CDR2 FYNNEI. Trimming removed 6 bases from V and 4 bases from J, with 13 bases in between. The chain's CDR3 is CASRDRHGNQPQHF. The CDR3 DNA follows: TGTGCCAGCAGGGATAGACATGGTAATCAGCCCCAGCATTTT.